This T cell receptor (beta chain) was captured by sequencing in a study of blood T cell repertoires in COVID-19. Clones were read by immunoSEQ multiplex PCR, and TCRdb kept only the in-frame ones, dropping some. The repertoire holds about 110,000 clones, with about 85% as singletons. There are 18 residues in the CDR3. CDR1 MNHEY and CDR2 SMNVEV come from the germline V gene (reference sequence). Trimming removed 5 bases from V and 0 bases from J; junction bases left unmatched: 10. This clone was counted once. The TCR comes from a human donor in a cohort sampled during active COVID-19. The sequencing sample was made of peripheral blood. V usage is TRBV27 and J usage is TRBJ2-6; TRBD1 aligns across 7 bases. Written as DNA, the CDR3 is TGTGCCAGCAGTAAAGACAGGGCAACCTCCTCTGGGGCCAACGTCCTGACTTTC. Protein product: CASSKDRATSSGANVLTF.